Shown below are 17 T cell receptor beta chains from a single sample sequenced in a study of blood T cells in healthy people across ages. The use of a sample-barcoded 5' primer and a J-beta primer mix characterized a second PCR of roughly 6 to 11 cycles. TCRdb called the 5' RACE reads again in MiXCR, with one record for every CDR3 protein. In the table there are 650,000 to 1,000,000 distinct CDR3 sequences, around 36% of which are singletons. Sequencing used blood. The receptors come from a man between 18 and 29 years old in good health.

The rearrangement uses TRBV5-1 and TRBJ2-7; maybe TRBD1 (6 bases). The CDR3 has 15 residues. Per germline, CDR1 SGHRS and CDR2 YFSETQ. Trimming took off 1 base at V and 5 bases at J, with 16 bases between the two ends. The CDR3 loop reads CASSLKGGHVDEQYF. CDR3 sequence (DNA): TGCGCCAGCAGCTTGAAAGGGGGACACGTCGACGAGCAGTACTTC.

The CDR3 DNA is TGCAGTGCTAGAGATTCCGCTGTTACATTGGGCTACACCTTC. Translating it yields CSARDSAVTLGYTF. The rearrangement joins TRBV20-1 to TRBJ1-2, with D uncertain. The V gene's germline CDR1 is DFQATT and CDR2 SNEGSKA (reference sequence). V gave up 0 bases and J gave up 8 bases, with 16 bases separating them. This CDR3 spans 14 amino acids.

This chain links TRBV5-1 with TRBJ1-1; 12 bases align to TRBD1. Per germline, CDR1 SGHRS and CDR2 YFSETQ. The CDR3 is made up of 15 amino acids. The V segment lost 6 bases and the J segment 6 bases; nucleotides outside the gene matches: 9. CDR3 in DNA: TGCGCCAGCACACCCGGGACAGGGGGCCAGGCTGAAGCTTTCTTT. Encoded protein: CASTPGTGGQAEAFF.

This clonotype appeared a few times. The rearrangement links TRBV4-2 to TRBJ2-1, with 9 nucleotides matching TRBD2. The CDR3 runs 16 residues. After removal of 0 bases from V and 7 bases from J, the junction contained 7 bases not matched to a gene. Germline loops: CDR1 LGHNA, CDR2 YNFKEQ. This chain's CDR3 is CASSQDRRGGRNEQFF. The CDR3 coding sequence is TGTGCCAGCAGCCAAGATCGGCGGGGGGGCCGGAATGAGCAGTTCTTC.

Only one count was recorded for this clonotype. This chain joins TRBV14 and TRBJ1-6; a weak D match, TRBD1 (5 bases). CDR3 length: 15 residues. V was trimmed by 0 bases and J by 10 bases, leaving 13 bases between them. Germline V gene sequence: CDR1 SGHDN, CDR2 FVKESK. CDR3 coding DNA: TGTGCCAGCAGCCAAGAGGCCCAGGGACGGTCACCCCTCCACTTT. Its translation is CASSQEAQGRSPLHF.

Only a few counts were recorded for this clonotype. The chain combines TRBV5-5 with TRBJ1-5, with 8 bases identical to TRBD1. V dropped 4 bases and J dropped 2; count of bases not matched to a gene: 2. CDR1 and CDR2 (germline): SGHKS, YYEKEE (reference sequence). The length of the CDR3 is 14 residues. The CDR3 region has the DNA TGTGCCAGCAGCATGGGACAGGGCAATCAGCCCCAGCATTTT. This gives the protein CASSMGQGNQPQHF.

The table lists this clonotype with a few counts. This chain uses TRBV25-1 with TRBJ1-1, with D possibly TRBD1 on 5 matching bases. The germline V and J ends were trimmed by 5 bases and 5 bases, with 12 bases remaining between them. The CDR3 runs 13 residues. The germline V gene encodes CDR1 MGHDK and CDR2 SYGVNS. The CDR3 sequence: CASSSSGGTEAFF. The CDR3, as DNA: TGTGCCAGCAGTTCGTCTGGGGGGACTGAAGCTTTCTTT. The variable domain in full, with the rest retrieved from reference TRBV25-1 and TRBJ1-1, is EADIYQTPRYLVIGTGKKITLECSQTMGHDKMYWYQQDPGMELHLIHYSYGVNSTEKGDLSSESTVSRIRTEHFPLTLESARPSHTSQYLCASSSSGGTEAFFGQGTRLTVV.

This clonotype was observed a handful of times. The chain uses TRBV20-1 and TRBJ2-5; TRBD2 agrees at 15 bases. The CDR3 length is 15 residues. Germline CDR1 is DFQATT and CDR2 is SNEGSKA (reference sequence). The V and J ends lost 5 bases and 5 bases, in that order; junction bases with no gene match: 6. CDR3 DNA: TGCAGTGCTCGGACTAGCGGGGGGGCCCATGAGACCCAGTACTTC. It yields the protein CSARTSGGAHETQYF.

The sample holds a few counts of this clonotype. The genes are TRBV20-1 and TRBJ2-1, with 8 positions matching TRBD2. V lost 8 bases and J lost 0; bases outside the gene matches: 3. The CDR3 has 13 amino acids. The germline CDR1 and CDR2 sequences are DFQATT and SNEGSKA (reference sequence). CDR3 nucleotide sequence: TGCAGTCCCCGGGGGGGCTCCTACAATGAGCAGTTCTTC. Protein product: CSPRGGSYNEQFF.

This clonotype was observed at least ten times. The chain has TRBV20-1 and TRBJ1-2; a weak D match, TRBD1 (6 bases). This CDR3 has 10 residues. Germline lookup yields CDR1 DFQATT and CDR2 SNEGSKA (reference sequence). Trimming shortened V by 6 bases and J by 6 bases, and 8 bases separated the two germline ends. The CDR3 DNA follows: TGCAGTGCCAACAGGGATGGCTACACCTTC. Translated, it gives CSANRDGYTF.

The sample holds many counts of this clonotype. The chain is built from TRBV27 and TRBJ1-2; perhaps TRBD1 as D (5 bases). This CDR3 is 15 amino acids long. Looked up from germline, CDR1 is MNHEY and CDR2 is SMNVEV (reference sequence). V lost 3 bases and J lost 6, with 17 bases in between. The CDR3 DNA is TGTGCCAGCAGTTTTACAGGAGGGGACGGGAATGGCTACACCTTC. The encoded protein is CASSFTGGDGNGYTF.

Note on this clonotype: A junction boundary mismatches the germline segment, possibly from a read error. The rearrangement links TRBV20-1 to TRBJ2-5, with D hard to call. The germline V gene has CDR1 DFQATT and CDR2 SNEGSKA (reference sequence). CDR3 length: 11 amino acids. The CDR3 region is CSAVGQGTQYF. The CDR3 region has the DNA TGCAGTGCAGTTGGGCAAGGGACCCAGTACTTC.

This clonotype was counted ten times or more. The rearrangement joins TRBV12-3 or TRBV12-4 to TRBJ1-1; D is perhaps TRBD1 (6 bases). Trimming took 5 bases from V and 5 from J, leaving 9 bases between them. The CDR3 totals 12 residues. This CDR3 is CASSIGGTEAFF. DNA of the CDR3: TGTGCCAGCAGTATAGGGGGGACTGAAGCTTTCTTT.

This CDR3 reads CASSVVGGKQYF. CDR3 in DNA: TGTGCCAGCAGCGTAGTTGGGGGGAAGCAGTATTTT. This chain connects TRBV9 to TRBJ2-3, with a weak D call TRBD2 (6 bases). Germline CDR1 is SGDLS and CDR2 is YYNGEE. Trimming left V 0 bases short and J 11 bases short, with 10 bases between. The CDR3 runs 12 residues.

Regarding this clonotype: At one end the junction does not follow the germline gene, possibly because of a read error. V is TRBV4-3 and J is TRBJ1-2; D may be TRBD1 (5 bases). CDR1 and CDR2 from the germline V gene are LGHNA and YSLEER. CDR3 length: 15 residues. The CDR3 region is CASSQDRTGRYGCTF. The CDR3, as DNA: TGCGCCAGCAGCCAAGATAGGACGGGACGCTATGGCTGCACCTTC.

There are a few counts of this clonotype. CDR3 in amino acids: CASSPPSGGRLEYF. The CDR3 region has the DNA TGTGCCAGCTCACCACCCAGCGGGGGTCGCCTGGAGTACTTC. The rearrangement joins TRBV18 to TRBJ2-5; 8 bases line up with TRBD2. The CDR3 has 14 residues. Germline V lookup: CDR1 KGHSH, CDR2 LQKENI. With V trimmed by 0 bases and J by 12 bases, 9 bases remained unmatched.

This clonotype occurred many times. CDR3 loop: CASSPTLRAGPVSGLTDTQYF. CDR3 DNA: TGTGCCAGCAGCCCCACCTTGCGAGCGGGACCCGTTTCCGGCCTAACAGATACGCAGTATTTT. The genes are TRBV4-2 and TRBJ2-3; TRBD2 aligns across 7 bases. The CDR3 sequence is 21 residues long. Germline CDR1 reads LGHNA; CDR2 reads YNFKEQ. Germline trimming cut 4 bases from V and 3 bases from J; bases unmatched to any gene: 25.